The 16 T cell receptor beta chains presented below share a single source sample, sequenced in a study of molecular identifiers for immune sequencing clone quantification. TCRdb re-analysed the PCR reads in MiXCR, keeping a single row per CDR3 protein. The table has 460,000 or so distinct CDR3 sequences, about 22% seen once. The sequenced material came from naive CD8+ T cells from blood, with Jurkat cell RNA spiked in. Subset reported: FACS-sorted CD8+CD4-CCR7+CD45RA+ naive T cells. Receptors were obtained from a human donor in good health. Some libraries in this study had Jurkat cell RNA spiked in.

This clonotype was seen ten or more times. The chain uses TRBV30 and TRBJ2-7; a possible D gene is TRBD1 (5 bases). The V end was cut by 0 bases, the J end by 5 bases, with 8 bases between. Germline CDR1 is GTSNPN and CDR2 is SVGIG (reference sequence). CDR3 length equals 12 residues. The CDR3 nucleotides are TGTGCCTGGAGTGTAACAGGCCACGAGCAGTACTTC. It encodes CAWSVTGHEQYF.

This clonotype was seen a single time. A much more abundant neighbour one base away suggests this may be a read error. V gene TRBV6-5 combines with J gene TRBJ2-7, with TRBD2 as a possible D gene (7 bases). Germline loops: CDR1 MNHEY, CDR2 SVGAGI. CDR3 length equals 11 residues. Trimming stripped 7 bases from V and 6 bases from J, with 10 bases between. The CDR3 DNA follows: TGTGCCAGCACGGGGGGCTGCGAGCAGTACTTC. This sequence encodes CASTGGCEQYF.

There are a few counts of this clonotype. The chain carries TRBV4-1 and TRBJ1-4; D is possibly TRBD1 (6 bases). V lost 0 bases, J lost 7 bases, and 12 bases lay in between. Per germline, CDR1 MGHRA and CDR2 YSYEKL. CDR3 size: 15 residues. The CDR3 spells CASSQETGYFEKLFF. For the CDR3, the DNA is TGCGCCAGCAGCCAAGAAACAGGGTACTTTGAAAAACTGTTTTTT.

This rearrangement joins TRBV6-6 to TRBJ1-5; D possibly corresponds to TRBD1 (5 bases). CDR1 is MNHNY and CDR2 is SVGAGI in the germline V gene (reference sequence). This CDR3 region has 16 residues. The V end lost 2 bases, the J end lost 4 bases, and 15 bases lay between the germline ends. CDR3 nucleotides: TGTGCCAGCAGTTACCTTTTGGCAGGGAGTAATCAGCCCCAGCATTTT. Encoded protein: CASSYLLAGSNQPQHF.

Worth noting for this clonotype: A much larger clone differs by one base, so this may be a read error. It is likely a read error, because the conserved phenylalanine at the end of the CDR3 is missing. This chain's CDR3 is CASTYSSGFGQPQHL. The CDR3 DNA is TGTGCCAGTACCTATTCGTCAGGGTTTGGTCAGCCCCAGCATCTT. This chain uses TRBV19 with TRBJ1-5; D may be TRBD1 (5 bases). This CDR3 is 15 amino acids long. Trimming removed 7 bases at V and 6 bases at J, with 19 bases between. The germline V gene encodes CDR1 LNHDA and CDR2 SQIVND (reference sequence).

With regard to this clonotype: A much larger clone sits a single nucleotide away, making a read error possible. The chain uses TRBV4-1 and TRBJ2-5; D call uncertain. The CDR3 spans 15 residues. The germline V gene has CDR1 MGHRA and CDR2 YSYEKL. V was cut by 4 bases and J by 4 bases, with 16 bases left in between. CDR3 DNA: TGCGCCAGCAGCCCAGAGACTGCCCAAGGAGAGACCCAGTACTTC. Its protein product is CASSPETAQGETQYF.

The J gene is TRBJ1-2, the V gene TRBV12-3 or TRBV12-4; weak D call: TRBD1 (5 bases). Trimming took off 5 bases at V and 8 bases at J, with 12 bases between the two ends. The CDR3 spans 12 residues. CDR3 DNA sequence: TGTGCCAGCAGTGGGACCATTGAGGGCTACACCTTC. This translates into CASSGTIEGYTF.

Ten or more counts support this clonotype. The chain couples TRBV14 to TRBJ1-3; D is unresolved. Trimming removed 1 base at V and 0 bases at J, with 16 bases between. The CDR3 is made up of 18 amino acids. The germline V gene has CDR1 SGHDN and CDR2 FVKESK. The CDR3 spells CASSQAAGVWSSGNTIYF. The CDR3 bases are TGTGCCAGCAGCCAAGCCGCCGGGGTTTGGAGCTCTGGAAACACCATATATTTT.

This clonotype was found many times. This CDR3 is CASSVGSEQYF. The CDR3 region has the DNA TGTGCCAGCAGTGTTGGGAGCGAGCAGTACTTC. This chain uses TRBV9 with TRBJ2-7, with D maybe TRBD2 (5 bases). The CDR3 extends over 11 amino acids. The germline gives CDR1 SGDLS, CDR2 YYNGEE. V was cut by 5 bases and J by 6 bases, with 9 bases left in between.

This clonotype has only a few counts. The chain carries TRBV20-1 and TRBJ1-1; no firm D call. The germline V gene has CDR1 DFQATT and CDR2 SNEGSKA (reference sequence). The CDR3 is 15 residues long. V was trimmed by 0 bases and J by 2 bases, leaving 13 bases between them. DNA of the CDR3: TGCAGTGCTAGAGATTTCCAGAACCAAAACACTGAAGCTTTCTTT. This codes for CSARDFQNQNTEAFF.

This clonotype was detected only a few times. The chain recombines TRBV2 with TRBJ1-2; D might be TRBD1 (5 bases). Between the trimmed V and J ends, which lost 8 bases and 4 bases, there was a span of 14 bases. This CDR3 region has 13 residues. Germline V gene sequence: CDR1 SNHLY, CDR2 FYNNEI. CDR3 sequence reads: CASDHRFLYGYTF. The CDR3 coding sequence is TGTGCCAGCGATCACAGGTTTCTCTATGGCTACACCTTC. Variable domain in full (rest from reference TRBV2 and TRBJ1-2): EPEVTQTPSHQVTQMGQEVILRCVPISNHLYFYWYRQILGQKVEFLVSFYNNEISEKSEIFDDQFSVERPDGSNFTLKIRSTKLEDSAMYFCASDHRFLYGYTFGSGTRLTVV.

In this sample, this clonotype turned up many times. The CDR3 DNA sequence: TGTGCCAGTAGTCCCGGGACAGGGTCGCCTGGGGCCAACGTCCTGACTTTC. It codes for CASSPGTGSPGANVLTF. The chain joins TRBV19 to TRBJ2-6, with 9 positions matching TRBD1. CDR1 and CDR2 from the germline V gene are LNHDA and SQIVND (reference sequence). V lost 5 bases, J lost 2 bases, and 7 bases stayed unmatched. The CDR3 runs 17 residues.

There are many counts of this clonotype. The rearrangement joins TRBV10-1 to TRBJ2-7; a possible D gene is TRBD1 (5 bases). CDR1 is WNHNN, CDR2 SYGVQD, per germline (reference sequence). The germline V and J ends were trimmed by 3 bases and 4 bases, with 7 bases remaining between them. The CDR3 consists of 12 residues. CDR3 nucleotides: TGCGCCAGCAGTGACCAGGGTTACGAGCAGTACTTC. It specifies CASSDQGYEQYF.

This clonotype was recorded a few times. The genes are TRBV4-3 and TRBJ2-1, with 9 bases matching TRBD2. CDR3 length: 16 amino acids. Looked up from germline, CDR1 is LGHNA and CDR2 is YSLEER. J gave up 4 bases and V 4 bases, and 8 bases lay outside the gene matches. The CDR3 loop is CASSPTGTSFYNEQFF. CDR3 coding DNA: TGCGCCAGCAGCCCGACCGGGACTAGCTTTTACAATGAGCAGTTCTTC.

This chain joins TRBV27 and TRBJ2-7; TRBD1 matches 9 bases. The CDR3 consists of 16 residues. With V trimmed by 6 bases and J by 7 bases, 16 bases remained unmatched. Germline lookup yields CDR1 MNHEY and CDR2 SMNVEV (reference sequence). Here the CDR3 reads CASRPGRTGVFGEQYF. CDR3 nucleotides: TGTGCCAGCAGACCCGGGCGGACAGGGGTTTTTGGGGAGCAGTACTTC.

Turning to this clonotype: A much more abundant neighbour one base away suggests this may be a read error. The chain uses TRBV20-1 and TRBJ1-1; D gene uncertain. The CDR3 is 14 amino acids. Trimming shortened V by 3 bases and J by 6 bases, and 17 bases separated the two germline ends. Germline CDR1 and CDR2: DFQATT and SNEGSKA (reference sequence). CDR3 loop: CSASTWRLSAEAFF. CDR3 nucleotide sequence: TGCAGTGCTAGTACATGGCGCTTAAGCGCTGAAGCTTTCTTT.